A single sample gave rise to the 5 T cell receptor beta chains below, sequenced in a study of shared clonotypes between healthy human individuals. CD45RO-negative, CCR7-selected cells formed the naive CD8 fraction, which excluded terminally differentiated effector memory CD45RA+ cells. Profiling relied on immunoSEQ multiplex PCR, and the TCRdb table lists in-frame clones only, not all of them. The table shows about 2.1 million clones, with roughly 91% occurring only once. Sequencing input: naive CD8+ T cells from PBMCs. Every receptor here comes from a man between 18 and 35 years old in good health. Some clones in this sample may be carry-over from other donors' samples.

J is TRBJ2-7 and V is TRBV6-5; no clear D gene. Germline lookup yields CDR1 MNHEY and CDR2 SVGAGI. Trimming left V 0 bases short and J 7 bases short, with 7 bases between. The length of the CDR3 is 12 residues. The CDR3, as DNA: TGTGCCAGCAGTTACTCGGTGGCAGAGCAGTACTTC. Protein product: CASSYSVAEQYF.

CDR3 in DNA: TGTGCCAGCAGCTGGGACCCGACGGGATCGCAGTATTTT. Protein: CASSWDPTGSQYF. This rearrangement joins TRBV6-5 to TRBJ2-3, with D possibly called TRBD1 or TRBD2 (5 bases each). Trimming removed 6 bases at V and 10 bases at J, with 17 bases between. The germline gives CDR1 MNHEY, CDR2 SVGAGI. This CDR3 spans 13 amino acids.

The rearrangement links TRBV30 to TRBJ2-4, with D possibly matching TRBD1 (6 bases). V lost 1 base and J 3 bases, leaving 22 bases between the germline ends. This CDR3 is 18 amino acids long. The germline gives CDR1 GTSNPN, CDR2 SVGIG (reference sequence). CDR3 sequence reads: CAWSAGLRDIRIKNIQYF. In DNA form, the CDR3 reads TGTGCCTGGAGTGCCGGACTCCGGGACATTAGAATCAAAAACATTCAGTACTTC.

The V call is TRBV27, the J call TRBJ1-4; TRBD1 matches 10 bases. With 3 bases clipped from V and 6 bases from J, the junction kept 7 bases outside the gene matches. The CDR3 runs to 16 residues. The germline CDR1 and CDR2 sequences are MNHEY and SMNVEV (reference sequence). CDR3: CASSLGPGTGDEKLFF. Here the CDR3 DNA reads TGTGCCAGCAGTTTGGGTCCCGGGACAGGGGATGAAAAACTGTTTTTT.

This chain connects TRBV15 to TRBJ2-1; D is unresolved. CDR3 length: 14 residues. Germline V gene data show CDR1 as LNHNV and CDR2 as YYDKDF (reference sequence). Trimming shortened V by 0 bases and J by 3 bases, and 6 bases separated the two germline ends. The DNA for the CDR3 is TGTGCCACCAGCAGAGATCGCTACTACAATGAGCAGTTCTTC. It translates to CATSRDRYYNEQFF.